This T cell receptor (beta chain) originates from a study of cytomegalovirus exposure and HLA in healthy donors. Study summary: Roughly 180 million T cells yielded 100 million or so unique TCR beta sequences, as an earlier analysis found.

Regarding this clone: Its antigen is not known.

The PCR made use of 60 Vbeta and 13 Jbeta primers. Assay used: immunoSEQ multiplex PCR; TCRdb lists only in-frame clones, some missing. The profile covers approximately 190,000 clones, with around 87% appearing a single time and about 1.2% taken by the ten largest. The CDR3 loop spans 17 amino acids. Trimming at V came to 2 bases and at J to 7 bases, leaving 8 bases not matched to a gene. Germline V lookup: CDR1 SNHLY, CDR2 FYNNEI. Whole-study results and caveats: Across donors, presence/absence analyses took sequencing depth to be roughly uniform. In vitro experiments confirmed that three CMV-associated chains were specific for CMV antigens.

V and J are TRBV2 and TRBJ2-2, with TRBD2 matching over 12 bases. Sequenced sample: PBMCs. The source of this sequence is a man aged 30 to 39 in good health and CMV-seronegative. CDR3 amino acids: CASSEIRTSGAVGELFF. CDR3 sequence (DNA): TGTGCCAGCAGTGAAATCAGGACTAGCGGGGCAGTCGGGGAGCTGTTTTTT.